The 15 T cell receptor beta chains presented below share a single source sample, sequenced in a study of CD8 T cells in ankylosing spondylitis. From the 5' RACE reads, TCRdb called clonotypes with MiXCR, one entry per CDR3 protein. The profile shows about 400,000 distinct CDR3 sequences, about a fifth of them singletons. For these TCRs, the target antigens are not known. General study points: Blood from ankylosing spondylitis patients appeared to carry a characteristic roughly eight-variant TCR beta motif.

What was sequenced was blood, either unsorted or a sorted T cell fraction (not recorded which). The receptor set was obtained from a male donor with ankylosing spondylitis.

The chain couples TRBV20-1 to TRBJ2-3; 8 bases are a match to TRBD2. Germline lookup yields CDR1 DFQATT and CDR2 SNEGSKA (reference sequence). V was pared by 1 base and J by 5 bases, with 8 bases of the junction left unmatched. The CDR3 has 15 amino acids. The CDR3 region is CSARVRYGRGDTQYF. In DNA, the CDR3 is TGCAGTGCTAGAGTACGGTACGGGAGGGGAGATACGCAGTATTTT.

This chain links TRBV5-1 with TRBJ1-5; TRBD1 matches at 10 bases. CDR1 is SGHRS, CDR2 YFSETQ, per germline. There are 14 residues in the CDR3. V gave up 4 bases and J gave up 6 bases; unmatched junction bases: 4. The CDR3 nucleotides read TGCGCCAGCAGCCTGGACAGGGGGACTCAGCCCCAGCATTTT. It is translated as CASSLDRGTQPQHF. Complete variable domain (other parts from reference TRBV5-1 and TRBJ1-5): KAGVTQTPRYLIKTRGQQVTLSCSPISGHRSVSWYQQTPGQGLQFLFEYFSETQRNKGNFPGRFSGRQFSNSRSEMNVSTLELGDSALYLCASSLDRGTQPQHFGDGTRLSIL.

There are a few counts of this clonotype. This chain connects TRBV20-1 to TRBJ2-1; TRBD2 aligns across 13 bases. Trimming at V came to 6 bases and at J to 6 bases, leaving 5 bases not matched to a gene. The CDR3 totals 14 residues. Per the germline V gene, CDR1 is DFQATT and CDR2 is SNEGSKA (reference sequence). CDR3 DNA sequence: TGCAGTGCCTTGGGACTAGCGGGATTCAATGAGCAGTTCTTC. Translated: CSALGLAGFNEQFF.

This chain uses TRBV7-9 with TRBJ2-1; D is undetermined. Trimming took 5 bases from V and 8 from J, leaving 7 bases between them. Per the germline V gene, CDR1 is SEHNR and CDR2 is FQNEAQ (reference sequence). The CDR3 runs to 11 residues. This CDR3 reads CASSPLDEQFF. In nucleotides, the CDR3 is TGTGCCAGCAGCCCTCTAGATGAGCAGTTCTTC.

This clonotype was found once. This chain links TRBV6-1 with TRBJ2-5; D remains unclear. The CDR3 runs 14 residues. Germline CDR1 MNHNS, CDR2 SASEGT. Between the trimmed V and J ends, which lost 3 bases and 2 bases, there was a span of 10 bases. The CDR3 coding sequence is TGTGCCAGCAGTGAGTGGGGTCGACAAGAGACCCAGTACTTC. This sequence encodes CASSEWGRQETQYF.

The rearrangement uses TRBV6-4 and TRBJ2-2, with TRBD2 as a possible D gene (6 bases). Germline V gene data show CDR1 as MRHNA and CDR2 as SNTAGT. Between the trimmed V and J ends, which lost 6 bases and 2 bases, there was a span of 13 bases. The CDR3 loop spans 15 amino acids. The DNA of the CDR3 is TGTGCCAGCAGATCGGGGGAGGCTAACACCGGGGAGCTGTTTTTT. Protein product: CASRSGEANTGELFF.

In DNA, the CDR3 is TGCGCCAGCAGCTTGGTACTAGCGGACGGGGAGCTGTTTTTT. Its protein product is CASSLVLADGELFF. This chain joins TRBV5-1 and TRBJ2-2, with 8 bases that match TRBD2. Germline CDR1 reads SGHRS; CDR2 reads YFSETQ. CDR3 length: 14 residues. Trimming removed 0 bases from V and 7 bases from J; junction bases left unmatched: 2.

The genes are TRBV4-2 and TRBJ2-3; tentatively, D is TRBD2 (5 bases). The CDR3 runs 17 residues. V lost 1 base, J lost 0 bases, and 14 bases lay in between. Per the germline V gene, CDR1 is LGHNA and CDR2 is YNFKEQ. CDR3 sequence: CASSQAGGPSSTDTQYF. As DNA, the CDR3 is TGTGCCAGCAGCCAAGCAGGAGGACCGTCTAGCACAGATACGCAGTATTTT.

The sample holds a few counts of this clonotype. The rearrangement joins TRBV6-1 to TRBJ2-1; 8 nucleotides agree with TRBD2. Per the germline V gene, CDR1 is MNHNS and CDR2 is SASEGT. V gave up 5 bases and J gave up 9 bases; unmatched junction bases: 9. The CDR3 contains 14 residues. CDR3 loop: CASSRAGDYGEQFF. The CDR3, as DNA: TGTGCCAGCAGTCGAGCGGGAGATTATGGTGAGCAGTTCTTC.

There are a few counts of this clonotype. The chain employs TRBV5-4 and TRBJ2-1, with TRBD2 identical over 7 bases. CDR1 is SGHNT and CDR2 is YYREEE in the germline V gene (reference sequence). The CDR3 runs to 16 residues. V lost 4 bases and J lost 6; bases outside the gene matches: 13. The CDR3 protein is CASSASGTNPFNEQFF. CDR3 sequence (DNA): TGTGCCAGCAGCGCGTCCGGGACTAACCCATTCAATGAGCAGTTCTTC.

This clonotype was recorded a few times. The genes are TRBV2 and TRBJ1-2; D possibly corresponds to TRBD1 (6 bases). V dropped 7 bases and J dropped 4 bases, with 16 bases sitting between them. CDR1 and CDR2 from the germline V gene are SNHLY and FYNNEI. The length of the CDR3 is 14 residues. This chain's CDR3 is CASTEVQGSYGYTF. CDR3 DNA sequence: TGTGCCAGCACCGAAGTCCAGGGGTCCTATGGCTACACCTTC. The full variable domain, with the rest looked up from reference TRBV2 and TRBJ1-2, is EPEVTQTPSHQVTQMGQEVILRCVPISNHLYFYWYRQILGQKVEFLVSFYNNEISEKSEIFDDQFSVERPDGSNFTLKIRSTKLEDSAMYFCASTEVQGSYGYTFGSGTRLTVV.

This chain uses TRBV27 with TRBJ2-1; weak D call: TRBD1 (6 bases). This CDR3 is 13 amino acids long. Per germline, CDR1 MNHEY and CDR2 SMNVEV (reference sequence). Deletions cut 4 bases from V and 5 bases from J, with 9 bases between. DNA for the CDR3: TGTGCCAGCAGTTCCCGACAGGACAATGAGCAGTTCTTC. Translation: CASSSRQDNEQFF.

The rearrangement uses TRBV4-2 and TRBJ2-2, with a weak D call TRBD1 (5 bases). The length of the CDR3 is 17 residues. Germline assignment: CDR1 LGHNA and CDR2 YNFKEQ. Trimming took 0 bases from V and 0 from J, leaving 11 bases between them. DNA for the CDR3: TGTGCCAGCAGCCAAGATCTGGGGCAGGCGAACACCGGGGAGCTGTTTTTT. It specifies CASSQDLGQANTGELFF.

This clonotype turned up a few times. V is TRBV18 and J is TRBJ1-1; the match to TRBD1 covers 11 bases. CDR1 KGHSH and CDR2 LQKENI come from the germline V gene. The CDR3 is 17 amino acids. V dropped 1 base and J dropped 2; count of bases not matched to a gene: 6. The CDR3 bases are TGTGCCAGCTCACCACAAGGGACAGGGGGTTTTAACACTGAAGCTTTCTTT. Translating gives CASSPQGTGGFNTEAFF.

This clonotype was counted a few times. This chain links TRBV7-9 with TRBJ2-7; D perhaps matches TRBD2 (5 bases). Trimming shortened V by 0 bases and J by 7 bases, and 16 bases separated the two germline ends. The length of the CDR3 is 15 residues. Germline V gene sequence: CDR1 SEHNR, CDR2 FQNEAQ (reference sequence). For the CDR3, the DNA is TGTGCCAGCAGCTTAGCCCAGACACCGTCGGGAGAGCAGTACTTC. Translating it yields CASSLAQTPSGEQYF. The variable domain in full, with the rest retrieved from reference TRBV7-9 and TRBJ2-7, is DTGVSQNPRHKITKRGQNVTFRCDPISEHNRLYWYRQTLGQGPEFLTYFQNEAQLEKSRLLSDRFSAERPKGSFSTLEIQRTEQGDSAMYLCASSLAQTPSGEQYFGPGTRLTVT.